The clone carrying this TCR beta chain was seen just once. The data were taken from a study of blood T cell repertoires in COVID-19. Study-level information: Donors in the United States, Italy and Spain gave samples during acute or convalescent COVID-19. PBMCs, B-cell-depleted T cells, or T cells were the source of the cDNA or gDNA that made up the material.

Per the original methods: Reference gene primer amplification yielded estimated nucleated cell counts. The assay was immunoSEQ multiplex PCR, and TCRdb's table has in-frame clones only and misses some. The D gene and trimming were derived from the DNA, and the V and J assignments and clone size from that table. The sample lists 150,000 or so clones; over 80% were seen once. The ends were cut back, 4 bases at V and 4 bases at J, with 14 bases in the middle. This CDR3 has 15 amino acids. The V gene's germline CDR1 is KGHSH and CDR2 LQKENI. This receptor was taken from a woman aged 70-85 years with acute or convalescent COVID-19. The sample taken for sequencing was peripheral blood. The rearrangement uses TRBV18 and TRBJ1-5; D unclear. Written as DNA, the CDR3 is TGTGCCAGCTCACTAACGTACAAGGAGAATCAGCCCCAGCATTTT. It yields the protein CASSLTYKENQPQHF. The full variable domain, its missing parts supplied by reference TRBV18 and TRBJ1-5, is NAGVMQNPRHLVRRRGQEARLRCSPMKGHSHVYWYRQLPEEGLKFMVYLQKENIIDESGMPKERFSAEFPKEGPSILRIQQVVRGDSAAYFCASSLTYKENQPQHFGDGTRLSIL.